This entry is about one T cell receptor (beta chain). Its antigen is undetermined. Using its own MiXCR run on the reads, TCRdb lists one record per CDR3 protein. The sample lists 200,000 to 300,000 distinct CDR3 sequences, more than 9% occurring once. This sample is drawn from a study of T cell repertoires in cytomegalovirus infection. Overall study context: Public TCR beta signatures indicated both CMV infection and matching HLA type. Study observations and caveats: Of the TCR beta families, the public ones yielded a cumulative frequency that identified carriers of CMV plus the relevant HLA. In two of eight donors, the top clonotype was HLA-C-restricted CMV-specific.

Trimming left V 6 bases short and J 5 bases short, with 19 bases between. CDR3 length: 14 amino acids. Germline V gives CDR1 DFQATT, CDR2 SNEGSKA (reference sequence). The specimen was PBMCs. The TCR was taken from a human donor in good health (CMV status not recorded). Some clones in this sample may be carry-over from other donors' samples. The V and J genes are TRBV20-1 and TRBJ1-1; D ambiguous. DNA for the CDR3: TGCAGTGCCCTCGGACCTATAGGAGGGACTGAAGCTTTCTTT. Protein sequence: CSALGPIGGTEAFF.